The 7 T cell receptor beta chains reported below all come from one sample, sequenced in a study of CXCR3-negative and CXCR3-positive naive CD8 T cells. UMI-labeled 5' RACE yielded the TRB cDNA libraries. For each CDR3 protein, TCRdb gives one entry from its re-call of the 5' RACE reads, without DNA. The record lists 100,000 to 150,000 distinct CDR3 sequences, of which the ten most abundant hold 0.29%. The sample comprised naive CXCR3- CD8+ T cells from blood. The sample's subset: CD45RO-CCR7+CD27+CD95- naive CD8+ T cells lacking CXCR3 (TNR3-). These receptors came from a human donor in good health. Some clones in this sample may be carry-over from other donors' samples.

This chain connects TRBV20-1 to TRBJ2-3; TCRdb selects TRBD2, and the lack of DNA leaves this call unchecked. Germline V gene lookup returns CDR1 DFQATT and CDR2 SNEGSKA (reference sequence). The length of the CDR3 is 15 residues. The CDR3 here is CSADREYTSTDTQYF.

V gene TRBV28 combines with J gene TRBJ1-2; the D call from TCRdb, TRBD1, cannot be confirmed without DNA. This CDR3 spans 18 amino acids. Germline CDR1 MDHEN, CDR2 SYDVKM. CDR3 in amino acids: CASSAKPRGSNGNYGYTF.

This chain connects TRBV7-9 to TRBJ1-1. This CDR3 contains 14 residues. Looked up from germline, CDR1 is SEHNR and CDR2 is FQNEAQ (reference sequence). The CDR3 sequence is CAFSIGSLNTEAFF.

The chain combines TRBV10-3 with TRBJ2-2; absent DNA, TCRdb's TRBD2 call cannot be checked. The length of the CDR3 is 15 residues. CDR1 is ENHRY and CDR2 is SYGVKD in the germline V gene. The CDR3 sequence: CAISPTSGSAGELFF.

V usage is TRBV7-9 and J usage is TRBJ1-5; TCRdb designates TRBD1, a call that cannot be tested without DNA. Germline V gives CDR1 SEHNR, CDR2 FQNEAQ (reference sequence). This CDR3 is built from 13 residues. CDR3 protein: CASSVTDNQPQHF.

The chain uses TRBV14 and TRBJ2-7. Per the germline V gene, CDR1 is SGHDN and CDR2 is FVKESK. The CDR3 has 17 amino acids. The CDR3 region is CASSQDLPRIGRYEQYF.

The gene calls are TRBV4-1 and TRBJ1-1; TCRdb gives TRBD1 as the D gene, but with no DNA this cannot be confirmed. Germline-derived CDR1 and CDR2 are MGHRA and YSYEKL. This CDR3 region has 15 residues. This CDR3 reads CASSLLGQMNTEAFF.